Following are 6 T cell receptor beta chains from one sample sequenced in a study of STAT3 mutations in large granular lymphocyte leukemia. For these TCRs, the target antigens are not known. TCRdb keeps only in-frame clones here, not all; method: immunoSEQ multiplex PCR. Seen here are about 8,400 clones, about nine tenths observed once, and the top ten hold roughly half. Whole-study findings and limits: In T-cell large granular lymphocyte leukemia, about half of patients showed multiple immunodominant subclonotypes.

Sequencing input: peripheral blood mononuclear cells. Every receptor here comes from a man aged 45-65 years with T-cell large granular lymphocyte leukemia. Some clones in this sample may be carry-over from other donors' samples.

The chain joins TRBV20-1 to TRBJ2-1; D unresolved. The V gene's germline CDR1 is DFQATT and CDR2 SNEGSKA (reference sequence). The CDR3 covers 10 residues. V was clipped by 6 bases and J by 11 bases, with 11 bases between them. The CDR3 nucleotides are TGCAGTGCCGGAGTAAACAAGCAGTTCTTC. Encoded protein: CSAGVNKQFF.

This clone is a singleton in its sample. The chain links TRBV25-1 to TRBJ1-2; TRBD1 aligns across 7 bases. This CDR3 contains 15 residues. The ends lost 2 bases at V and 5 bases at J; junction bases unmatched: 8. CDR1 MGHDK and CDR2 SYGVNS come from the germline V gene. The DNA of the CDR3 is TGTGCCAGCAGTGAAATGGGCCGGGACAGATATGGCTACACCTTC. This gives the protein CASSEMGRDRYGYTF.

About this clone itself: The sample contains more than one DNA sequence encoding this CDR3. The CDR3 DNA follows: TGTGCCAGCAGTTTATCTCAAGGGGGCAATCAGCCCCAGCATTTT. It is translated as CASSLSQGGNQPQHF. V gene TRBV27 combines with J gene TRBJ1-5; TRBD1 is a possible D gene (5 bases). Per germline, CDR1 MNHEY and CDR2 SMNVEV (reference sequence). The CDR3 runs to 15 residues. The V gene lost 0 bases and the J gene lost 2 bases, with 8 bases spanning the gap.

V gene TRBV29-1 combines with J gene TRBJ2-3; 12 bases align to TRBD2. Trimming removed 1 base from V and 6 bases from J; junction bases left unmatched: 2. The CDR3 runs 14 residues. Germline CDR1 reads SQVTM; CDR2 reads ANQGSEA. The CDR3 DNA sequence: TGCAGCGTTGAAGGACTAGCGGGAGTTGATACGCAGTATTTT. Translating it yields CSVEGLAGVDTQYF.

V gene TRBV5-1 combines with J gene TRBJ2-5; TRBD1 matches 10 bases. CDR3 length: 14 amino acids. CDR1 and CDR2 (germline): SGHRS, YFSETQ. The V gene end was trimmed by 0 bases and the J gene end by 4 bases; junction bases not matched to a gene: 0. For the CDR3, the DNA is TGCGCCAGCAGCTTGGGGACAGGGGGAGAGACCCAGTACTTC. As protein: CASSLGTGGETQYF.

J is TRBJ1-2 and V is TRBV7-9; D may be TRBD1 (5 bases). CDR3 length: 12 residues. Looked up from germline, CDR1 is SEHNR and CDR2 is FQNEAQ (reference sequence). V was pared by 1 base and J by 13 bases, with 13 bases between. The CDR3 DNA sequence: TGTGCCAGCAGCTTAGTAGGGAGGGACTTCACCTTC. This codes for CASSLVGRDFTF.